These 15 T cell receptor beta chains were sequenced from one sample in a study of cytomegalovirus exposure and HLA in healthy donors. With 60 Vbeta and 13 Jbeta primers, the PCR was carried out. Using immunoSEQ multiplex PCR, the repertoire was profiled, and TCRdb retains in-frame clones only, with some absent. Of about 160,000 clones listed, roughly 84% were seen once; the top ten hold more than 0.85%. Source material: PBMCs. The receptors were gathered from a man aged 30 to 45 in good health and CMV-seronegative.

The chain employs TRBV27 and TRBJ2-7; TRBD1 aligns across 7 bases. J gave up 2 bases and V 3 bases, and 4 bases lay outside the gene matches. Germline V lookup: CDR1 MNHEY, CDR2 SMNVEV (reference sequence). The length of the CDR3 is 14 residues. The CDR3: CASSLTGSPYEQYF. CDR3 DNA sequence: TGTGCCAGCAGTTTGACAGGGAGTCCCTACGAGCAGTACTTC.

In nucleotides, the CDR3 is TGTGCCAGCAGTTCGGGACAGGGGGCTCCTGGGGCCAACGTCCTGACTTTC. Protein sequence: CASSSGQGAPGANVLTF. The chain links TRBV28 to TRBJ2-6, with TRBD1 matching 12 bases. CDR1 is MDHEN and CDR2 is SYDVKM in the germline V gene. This CDR3 comprises 17 residues. V lost 4 bases and J lost 2; bases outside the gene matches: 3.

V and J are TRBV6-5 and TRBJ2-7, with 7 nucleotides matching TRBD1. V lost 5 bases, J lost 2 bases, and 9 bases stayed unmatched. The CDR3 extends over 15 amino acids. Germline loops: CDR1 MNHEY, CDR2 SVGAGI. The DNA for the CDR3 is TGTGCCAGCAGTCAGAGTTCTGACAGGGCCTACGAGCAGTACTTC. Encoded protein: CASSQSSDRAYEQYF.

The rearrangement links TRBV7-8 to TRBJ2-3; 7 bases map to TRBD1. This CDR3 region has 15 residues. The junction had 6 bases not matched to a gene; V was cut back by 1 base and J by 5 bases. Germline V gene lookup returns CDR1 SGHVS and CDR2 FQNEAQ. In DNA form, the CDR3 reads TGTGCCAGCAGCTTAGTAGGGGGCGTAAGAGATACGCAGTATTTT. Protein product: CASSLVGGVRDTQYF.

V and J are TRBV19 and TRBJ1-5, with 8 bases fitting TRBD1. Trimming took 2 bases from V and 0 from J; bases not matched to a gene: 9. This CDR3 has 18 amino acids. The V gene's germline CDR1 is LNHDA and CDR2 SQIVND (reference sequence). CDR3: CASSILTGGGYSNQPQHF. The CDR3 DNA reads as TGTGCCAGTAGTATATTAACAGGGGGTGGATATAGCAATCAGCCCCAGCATTTT.

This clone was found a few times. The CDR3 DNA sequence: TGTGCCAGCGGGGGGACCGTACGATACGAGCAGTACTTC. This codes for CASGGTVRYEQYF. The chain recombines TRBV2 with TRBJ2-7; possibly TRBD2 for D (6 bases). Trimming stripped 8 bases from V and 4 bases from J, with 15 bases between. CDR3 length: 13 amino acids. Germline-derived CDR1 and CDR2 are SNHLY and FYNNEI.

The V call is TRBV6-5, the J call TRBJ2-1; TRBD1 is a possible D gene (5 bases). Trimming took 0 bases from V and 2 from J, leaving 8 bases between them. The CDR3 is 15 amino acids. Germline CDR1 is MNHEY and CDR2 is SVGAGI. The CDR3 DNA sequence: TGTGCCAGCAGTTACTCGTCCAGGGCCTACAATGAGCAGTTCTTC. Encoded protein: CASSYSSRAYNEQFF.

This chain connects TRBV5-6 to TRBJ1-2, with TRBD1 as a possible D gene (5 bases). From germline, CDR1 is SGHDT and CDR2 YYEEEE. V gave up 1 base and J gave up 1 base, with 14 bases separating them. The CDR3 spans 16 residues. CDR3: CASSLRPGALNYGYTF. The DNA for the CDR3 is TGTGCCAGCAGCTTGCGGCCTGGGGCCCTTAACTATGGCTACACCTTC.

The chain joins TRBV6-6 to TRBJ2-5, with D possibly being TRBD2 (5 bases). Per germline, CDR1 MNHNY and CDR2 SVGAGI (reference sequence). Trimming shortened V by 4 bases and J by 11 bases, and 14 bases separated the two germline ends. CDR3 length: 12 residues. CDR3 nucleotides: TGTGCCAGCAGTTTGGTGACCTGGGAGCAGTACTTC. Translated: CASSLVTWEQYF.

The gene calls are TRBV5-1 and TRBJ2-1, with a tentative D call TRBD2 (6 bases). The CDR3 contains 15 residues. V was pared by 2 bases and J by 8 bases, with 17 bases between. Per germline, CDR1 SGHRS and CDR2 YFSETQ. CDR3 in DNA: TGCGCCAGCAGCTTCCGGCGGGGCCTCAGGGATGAGCAGTTCTTC. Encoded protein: CASSFRRGLRDEQFF.

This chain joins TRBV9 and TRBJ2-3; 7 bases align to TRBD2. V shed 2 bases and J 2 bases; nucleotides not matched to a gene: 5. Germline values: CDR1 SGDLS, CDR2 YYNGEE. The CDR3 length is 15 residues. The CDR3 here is CASSVLAGDTDTQYF. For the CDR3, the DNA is TGTGCCAGCAGCGTCCTCGCGGGGGACACAGATACGCAGTATTTT.

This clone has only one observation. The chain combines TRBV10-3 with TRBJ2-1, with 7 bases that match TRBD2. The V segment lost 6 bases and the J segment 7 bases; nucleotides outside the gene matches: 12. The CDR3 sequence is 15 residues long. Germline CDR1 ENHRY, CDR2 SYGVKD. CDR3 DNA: TGTGCCATCAGCGGGACGGGGGGTATCGCGAATGAGCAGTTCTTC. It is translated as CAISGTGGIANEQFF.

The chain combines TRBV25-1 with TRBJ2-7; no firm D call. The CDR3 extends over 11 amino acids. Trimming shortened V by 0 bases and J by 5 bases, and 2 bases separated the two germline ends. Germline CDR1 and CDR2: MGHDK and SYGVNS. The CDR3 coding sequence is TGTGCCAGCAGTGAATACGACGAGCAGTACTTC. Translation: CASSEYDEQYF.

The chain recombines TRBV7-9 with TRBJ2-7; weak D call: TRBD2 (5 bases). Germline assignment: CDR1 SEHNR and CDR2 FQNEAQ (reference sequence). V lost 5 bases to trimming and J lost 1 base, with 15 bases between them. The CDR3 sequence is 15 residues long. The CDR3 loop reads CASSPRSLASYEQYF. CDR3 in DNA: TGTGCCAGCAGCCCCCGAAGTCTAGCTTCCTACGAGCAGTACTTC.

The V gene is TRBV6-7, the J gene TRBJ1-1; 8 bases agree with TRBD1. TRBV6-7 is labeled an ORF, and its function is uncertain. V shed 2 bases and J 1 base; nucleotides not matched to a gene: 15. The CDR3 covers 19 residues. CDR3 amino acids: CASSYNRRQGSPTNTEAFF. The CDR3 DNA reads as TGTGCCAGCAGTTACAATCGGAGACAGGGGTCCCCCACGAACACTGAAGCTTTCTTT.